What follows describes a single TCR beta chain. Clones were sequenced by immunoSEQ multiplex PCR, and TCRdb holds only the in-frame ones, with some missing. The top ten hold roughly 7.8% of the sample, which has about 130,000 clones, 85% to 95% seen once. Germline V gene lookup returns CDR1 SGDLS and CDR2 YYNGEE. V lost 0 bases and J 1 base, leaving 4 bases between the germline ends. The length of the CDR3 is 13 residues. These data are taken from a study of control samples from healthy donors and cancer patients. Sequenced material: blood. This rearrangement joins TRBV9 to TRBJ1-2; D call uncertain. This receptor was obtained from a man younger than 35 in good health. The CDR3 region is CASSVDVNYGYTF. CDR3 nucleotides: TGTGCCAGCAGCGTAGACGTTAACTATGGCTACACCTTC.